The 23 T cell receptor beta chains below come from one sample, sequenced in a study of T-cell reconstitution after alpha-beta-depleted transplantation in children. Unique molecular identifiers tagged the TCRbeta library. In TCRdb, the PCR reads were re-called with MiXCR into one record per CDR3 protein. The data hold approximately 200,000 distinct CDR3 sequences, with about 6% observed a single time. The sample was PBMCs, taken before TCRalphabeta/CD19-depleted stem cell transplant. All receptors come from a girl less than two years old with combined immunodeficiency, due to receive a stem cell transplant.

This clonotype was seen many times. The chain is built from TRBV20-1 and TRBJ2-1, with D tentatively TRBD1 (7 bases). The CDR3 is 20 amino acids. V lost 0 bases, J lost 2 bases, and 26 bases lay in between. CDR1 and CDR2 from the germline V gene are DFQATT and SNEGSKA (reference sequence). CDR3 sequence: CSARDLRQGVRLVPYNEQFF. The CDR3 DNA reads as TGCAGTGCTAGAGATCTGCGACAGGGAGTGCGACTAGTACCCTACAATGAGCAGTTCTTC.

The chain links TRBV10-3 to TRBJ2-1; the D call may be TRBD1 or TRBD2 (5 bases each). Trimming left V 6 bases short and J 8 bases short, with 17 bases between. The CDR3 is 14 amino acids. Germline CDR1 ENHRY, CDR2 SYGVKD. DNA of the CDR3: TGTGCCATCAGACCCGGGACGTCTCGGGATGAGCAGTTCTTC. This sequence encodes CAIRPGTSRDEQFF.

This clonotype occurred a few times. The V gene is TRBV9, the J gene TRBJ1-6, with D perhaps TRBD1 (5 bases). The CDR3 is made up of 14 amino acids. CDR1 and CDR2 (germline): SGDLS, YYNGEE. Trimming took 0 bases from V and 10 from J, leaving 11 bases between them. DNA for the CDR3: TGTGCCAGCAGCGTAGGTGGGGGACGCTCACCCCTCCACTTT. Translating gives CASSVGGGRSPLHF.

This clonotype has just a few counts. Here the CDR3 reads CASSLFPRTSINPPSNYGYTF. The CDR3, as DNA: TGTGCCAGCAGTTTATTCCCCCGGACAAGTATAAACCCCCCGAGTAACTATGGCTACACCTTC. The chain is built from TRBV28 and TRBJ1-2; D possibly corresponds to TRBD1 (5 bases). The CDR3 extends over 21 amino acids. Trimming removed 1 base at V and 1 base at J, with 28 bases between. Looked up from germline, CDR1 is MDHEN and CDR2 is SYDVKM.

In its sample, this clonotype was seen many times. The chain is built from TRBV5-1 and TRBJ2-5; D is unresolved. Germline V lookup: CDR1 SGHRS, CDR2 YFSETQ. Deletions cut 0 bases from V and 2 bases from J, with 2 bases between. The CDR3 has 12 amino acids. CDR3 DNA sequence: TGCGCCAGCAGCTTGGGACAAGAGACCCAGTACTTC. Its translation is CASSLGQETQYF.

The sample holds many counts of this clonotype. The chain couples TRBV4-3 to TRBJ2-2; the D gene is possibly TRBD1 (5 bases). This CDR3 contains 19 residues. Deletions cut 0 bases from V and 6 bases from J, with 23 bases between. CDR1 LGHNA and CDR2 YSLEER come from the germline V gene. The CDR3 DNA reads as TGCGCCAGCAGCCAAGAAGATATAGGCAGGGCATTTACTTCCGGGGAGCTGTTTTTT. Translation: CASSQEDIGRAFTSGELFF.

There are many counts of this clonotype. The chain has TRBV4-2 and TRBJ2-1, with TRBD2 matching over 13 bases. CDR3 length equals 18 residues. J was trimmed by 8 bases and V by 4 bases; bases with no gene match: 14. Germline CDR1 reads LGHNA; CDR2 reads YNFKEQ. The CDR3 spells CASSPGLAGSLFGDEQFF. For the CDR3, the DNA is TGTGCCAGCAGCCCGGGACTAGCGGGATCCCTATTTGGCGATGAGCAGTTCTTC.

This clonotype was seen repeatedly, ten times or more. The chain has TRBV7-2 and TRBJ2-1, with 7 nucleotides matching TRBD2. In germline, CDR1 is SGHTA, CDR2 FQGNSA. This CDR3 is 16 amino acids long. V dropped 2 bases and J dropped 7; count of bases not matched to a gene: 11. As DNA, the CDR3 is TGTGCCAGCAGCTTATGGCGGGGGACCCTTGGAAATGAGCAGTTCTTC. This sequence encodes CASSLWRGTLGNEQFF.

Only a few counts were recorded for this clonotype. J is TRBJ2-7 and V is TRBV6-2 or TRBV6-3; 8 positions agree with TRBD1. The CDR3 spans 15 residues. The J segment lost 3 bases and the V segment lost 6 bases, leaving 10 bases of the junction unmatched. Per germline, CDR1 MNHEY and CDR2 SVGEGT. CDR3 nucleotides: TGTGCCAGCAGCACCCCCGGGACAGGCGACTACGAGCAGTACTTC. This encodes CASSTPGTGDYEQYF.

This clonotype came up many times. The chain has TRBV4-3 and TRBJ2-1, with 8 nucleotides matching TRBD2. Germline V gene lookup returns CDR1 LGHNA and CDR2 YSLEER. The CDR3 runs 17 residues. With V trimmed by 1 base and J by 6 bases, 11 bases remained unmatched. The CDR3: CASSQVSAGGRFNEQFF. CDR3 nucleotide sequence: TGCGCCAGCAGCCAAGTCTCCGCGGGAGGTCGGTTCAATGAGCAGTTCTTC.

Many counts were recorded for this clonotype. The rearrangement uses TRBV15 and TRBJ2-1; D is undetermined. CDR1 LNHNV and CDR2 YYDKDF come from the germline V gene (reference sequence). Trimming removed 7 bases from V and 2 bases from J, with 6 bases in between. The CDR3 loop spans 12 amino acids. The CDR3 DNA sequence: TGTGCCACCAAAGAGACCTACAATGAGCAGTTCTTC. Translation: CATKETYNEQFF. The full variable domain, with the rest looked up from reference TRBV15 and TRBJ2-1, is DAMVIQNPRYQVTQFGKPVTLSCSQTLNHNVMYWYQQKSSQAPKLLFHYYDKDFNNEADTPDNFQSRRPNTSFCFLDIRSPGLGDTAMYLCATKETYNEQFFGPGTRLTVL.

The V call is TRBV18, the J call TRBJ1-6, with 8 bases aligning to TRBD1. CDR1 and CDR2 from the germline V gene are KGHSH and LQKENI. The CDR3 totals 15 residues. V was clipped by 6 bases and J by 10 bases; unmatched bases: 11. The CDR3, as DNA: TGTGCCAGCTCCCCTACGACAGGGGAGAACTCACCCCTCCACTTT. Translated, it gives CASSPTTGENSPLHF.

This clonotype was counted many times. The chain is built from TRBV9 and TRBJ2-3, with TRBD2 as a possible D gene (6 bases). The CDR3 is made up of 13 amino acids. Germline V gene data show CDR1 as SGDLS and CDR2 as YYNGEE. The V and J ends lost 1 base and 5 bases respectively, with 8 bases between them. The CDR3 reads CASSVLALDTQYF. CDR3 in DNA: TGTGCCAGCAGCGTACTAGCGTTAGATACGCAGTATTTT. The variable domain in full, completed from reference TRBV9 and TRBJ2-3, reads DSGVTQTPKHLITATGQRVTLRCSPRSGDLSVYWYQQSLDQGLQFLIQYYNGEERAKGNILERFSAQQFPDLHSELNLSSLELGDSALYFCASSVLALDTQYFGPGTRLTVL.

This clonotype has a count of ten or more. The chain carries TRBV29-1 and TRBJ2-1; 13 bases fit TRBD2. The CDR3 consists of 15 residues. The germline V gene has CDR1 SQVTM and CDR2 ANQGSEA. J was trimmed by 9 bases and V by 7 bases; bases with no gene match: 12. The DNA for the CDR3 is TGCAGCGCCGAAACTAGCGGGAGGGCCTACGGTGAGCAGTTCTTC. This gives the protein CSAETSGRAYGEQFF.

This clonotype was found many times. The chain links TRBV15 to TRBJ1-3; D remains unclear. V was cut by 3 bases and J by 2 bases, with 11 bases left in between. Per germline, CDR1 LNHNV and CDR2 YYDKDF (reference sequence). CDR3 length: 15 residues. CDR3 loop: CATSSVGSAGNTIYF. CDR3 nucleotides: TGTGCCACCAGCAGCGTCGGGAGCGCTGGAAACACCATATATTTT.

There are a few counts of this clonotype. The chain combines TRBV7-9 with TRBJ2-1, with 7 bases fitting TRBD1. Per germline, CDR1 SEHNR and CDR2 FQNEAQ (reference sequence). V shed 1 base and J 5 bases; nucleotides not matched to a gene: 8. The CDR3 length is 16 residues. The CDR3 loop is CASSLERTGPHNEQFF. The CDR3 bases are TGTGCCAGCAGCTTAGAGAGGACAGGTCCCCACAATGAGCAGTTCTTC. Complete variable domain (other parts from reference TRBV7-9 and TRBJ2-1): DTGVSQNPRHKITKRGQNVTFRCDPISEHNRLYWYRQTLGQGPEFLTYFQNEAQLEKSRLLSDRFSAERPKGSFSTLEIQRTEQGDSAMYLCASSLERTGPHNEQFFGPGTRLTVL.

This clonotype was detected ten times or more. V gene TRBV20-1 combines with J gene TRBJ2-5; 14 nucleotides match TRBD2. Per germline, CDR1 DFQATT and CDR2 SNEGSKA (reference sequence). The CDR3 sequence is 16 residues long. The ends lost 5 bases at V and 4 bases at J; junction bases unmatched: 9. In nucleotides, the CDR3 is TGCAGTGCTCCCCGACTAGCGGGGGGGCCTGGAGAGACCCAGTACTTC. This encodes CSAPRLAGGPGETQYF.

Many counts were recorded for this clonotype. This chain links TRBV4-1 with TRBJ2-1; 7 nucleotides align to TRBD1. This CDR3 spans 15 amino acids. After removal of 7 bases from V and 0 bases from J, the junction contained 6 bases not matched to a gene. Germline V gene lookup returns CDR1 MGHRA and CDR2 YSYEKL. In nucleotides, the CDR3 is TGCGCCAGCAATGGTGGGACAGTCTCCTACAATGAGCAGTTCTTC. This encodes CASNGGTVSYNEQFF.

The sample holds many counts of this clonotype. The chain links TRBV24-1 to TRBJ2-3; D unresolved. Germline V gene lookup returns CDR1 KGHDR and CDR2 SFDVKD. Trimming stripped 3 bases from V and 3 bases from J, with 12 bases between. The CDR3 is made up of 15 amino acids. The CDR3 sequence is CATSDRVASTDTQYF. DNA of the CDR3: TGTGCCACCAGTGATAGGGTAGCCTCTACAGATACGCAGTATTTT.

This clonotype has a count of ten or more. This chain uses TRBV2 with TRBJ2-5, with 10 positions matching TRBD2. Germline values: CDR1 SNHLY, CDR2 FYNNEI. The V segment lost 4 bases and the J segment 3 bases; nucleotides outside the gene matches: 5. CDR3 length: 15 amino acids. The CDR3 DNA reads as TGTGCCAGCAGTGGACTAGCGGGCTCGGAAGAGACCCAGTACTTC. Amino acids: CASSGLAGSEETQYF.

V usage is TRBV6-1 and J usage is TRBJ1-2, with 7 positions matching TRBD1. There are 14 residues in the CDR3. CDR1 is MNHNS and CDR2 is SASEGT in the germline V gene. Trimming took 5 bases from V and 8 from J; bases not matched to a gene: 11. The CDR3 nucleotides are TGTGCCAGCAGTCAACTCACCGGGACAGCCGGCTACACCTTC. Protein product: CASSQLTGTAGYTF.

This clonotype was seen repeatedly, ten times or more. This chain links TRBV11-2 with TRBJ2-1; 10 nucleotides line up with TRBD2. The germline V gene has CDR1 SGHAT and CDR2 FQNNGV. J was trimmed by 6 bases and V by 0 bases; bases with no gene match: 2. The CDR3 contains 15 residues. CDR3 in amino acids: CASSLEAGGRNEQFF. The CDR3 coding sequence is TGTGCCAGCAGCTTAGAAGCGGGGGGGCGCAATGAGCAGTTCTTC.

This clonotype was seen at least ten times. The chain carries TRBV6-5 and TRBJ2-1; 8 bases are shared with TRBD2. Germline V gives CDR1 MNHEY, CDR2 SVGAGI. Germline trimming cut 0 bases from V and 6 bases from J; bases unmatched to any gene: 1. The CDR3 has 14 residues. CDR3 sequence: CASSYSGTSNEQFF. As DNA, the CDR3 is TGTGCCAGCAGTTACTCCGGGACTAGCAATGAGCAGTTCTTC.